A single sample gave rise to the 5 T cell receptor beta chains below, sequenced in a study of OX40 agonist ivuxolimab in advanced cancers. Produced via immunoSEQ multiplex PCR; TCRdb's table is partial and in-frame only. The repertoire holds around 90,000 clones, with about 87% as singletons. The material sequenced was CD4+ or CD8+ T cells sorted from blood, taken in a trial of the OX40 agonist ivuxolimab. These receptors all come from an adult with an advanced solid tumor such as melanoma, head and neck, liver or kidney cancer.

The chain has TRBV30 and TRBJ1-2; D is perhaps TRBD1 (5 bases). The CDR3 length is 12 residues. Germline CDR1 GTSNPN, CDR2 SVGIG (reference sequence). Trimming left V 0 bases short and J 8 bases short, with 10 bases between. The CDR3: CAWSVGQGGYTF. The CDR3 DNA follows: TGTGCCTGGAGTGTAGGGCAGGGAGGCTACACCTTC.

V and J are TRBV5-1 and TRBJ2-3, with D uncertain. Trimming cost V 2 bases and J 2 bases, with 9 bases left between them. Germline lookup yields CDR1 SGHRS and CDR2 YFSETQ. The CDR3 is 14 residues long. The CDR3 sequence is CASSFFANTDTQYF. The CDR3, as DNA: TGCGCCAGCAGCTTTTTTGCAAACACAGATACGCAGTATTTT.

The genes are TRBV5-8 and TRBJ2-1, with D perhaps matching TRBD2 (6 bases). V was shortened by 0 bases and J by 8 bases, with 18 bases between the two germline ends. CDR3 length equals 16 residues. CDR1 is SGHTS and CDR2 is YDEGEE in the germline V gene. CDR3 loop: CASSLEVASALHEQFF. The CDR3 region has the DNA TGTGCCAGCAGCTTGGAGGTGGCTAGCGCCTTGCATGAGCAGTTCTTC.

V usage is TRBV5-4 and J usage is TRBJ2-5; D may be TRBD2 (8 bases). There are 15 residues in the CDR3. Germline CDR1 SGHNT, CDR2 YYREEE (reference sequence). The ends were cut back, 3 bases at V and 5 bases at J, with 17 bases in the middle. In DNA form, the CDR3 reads TGTGCCAGCAGCTCTACTAGCGGACAGGCGGAGACCCAGTACTTC. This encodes CASSSTSGQAETQYF.

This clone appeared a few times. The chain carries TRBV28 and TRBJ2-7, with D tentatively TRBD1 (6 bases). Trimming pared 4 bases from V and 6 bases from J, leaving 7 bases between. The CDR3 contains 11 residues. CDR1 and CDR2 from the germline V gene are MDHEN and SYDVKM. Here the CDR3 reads CASSSQGEQYV. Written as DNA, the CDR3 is TGTGCCAGCAGTTCACAGGGCGAGCAGTACGTC.